A single T cell receptor beta chain is shown here with its context. The CDR3 is 14 amino acids. V shed 7 bases and J 5 bases; nucleotides not matched to a gene: 9. The germline CDR1 and CDR2 sequences are SNHLY and FYNNEI. This table comes from immunoSEQ multiplex PCR, and its TCRdb copy is limited to in-frame clones, with some not included. The sample lists some 97,000 clones; approximately 90% were seen once. These data originate in a study of blood T cell repertoires in COVID-19. Study-wide context: Nucleic acid was either cDNA or gDNA, and it came from T cells, B-cell-depleted T cells, or PBMCs.

The source material was peripheral blood. The origin of this receptor is a man aged 55 to 70 with acute or convalescent COVID-19. The chain combines TRBV2 with TRBJ2-5, with 8 positions matching TRBD1. The CDR3 loop is CASTSDRGGETQYF. CDR3 nucleotide sequence: TGTGCCAGCACCTCCGACAGGGGTGGTGAGACCCAGTACTTC.